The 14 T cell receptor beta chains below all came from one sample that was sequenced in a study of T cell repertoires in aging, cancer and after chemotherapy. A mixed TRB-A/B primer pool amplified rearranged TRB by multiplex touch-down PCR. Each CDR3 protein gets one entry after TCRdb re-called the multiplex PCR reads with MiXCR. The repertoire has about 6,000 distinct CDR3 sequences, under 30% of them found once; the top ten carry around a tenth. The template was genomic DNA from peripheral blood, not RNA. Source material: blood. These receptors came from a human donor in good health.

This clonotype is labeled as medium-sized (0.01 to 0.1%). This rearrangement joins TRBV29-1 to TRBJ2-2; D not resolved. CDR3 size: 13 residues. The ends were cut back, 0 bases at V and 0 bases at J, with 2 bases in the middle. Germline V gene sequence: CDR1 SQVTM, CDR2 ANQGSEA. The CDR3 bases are TGCAGCGTTGAAGAGGCGAACACCGGGGAGCTGTTTTTT. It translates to CSVEEANTGELFF.

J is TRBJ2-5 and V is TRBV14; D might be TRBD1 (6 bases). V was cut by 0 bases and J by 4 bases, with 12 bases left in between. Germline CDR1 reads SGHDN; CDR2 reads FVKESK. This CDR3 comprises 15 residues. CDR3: CASSQEVTGPETQYF. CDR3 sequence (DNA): TGTGCCAGCAGCCAAGAGGTAACAGGGCCAGAGACCCAGTACTTC.

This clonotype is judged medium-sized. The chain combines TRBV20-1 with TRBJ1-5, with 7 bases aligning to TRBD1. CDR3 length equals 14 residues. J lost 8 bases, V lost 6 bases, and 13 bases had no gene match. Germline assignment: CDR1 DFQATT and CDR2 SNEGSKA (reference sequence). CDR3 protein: CSAPMGDSHKPQHF. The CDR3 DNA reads TGCAGTGCCCCCATGGGGGACAGTCACAAGCCCCAGCATTTT.

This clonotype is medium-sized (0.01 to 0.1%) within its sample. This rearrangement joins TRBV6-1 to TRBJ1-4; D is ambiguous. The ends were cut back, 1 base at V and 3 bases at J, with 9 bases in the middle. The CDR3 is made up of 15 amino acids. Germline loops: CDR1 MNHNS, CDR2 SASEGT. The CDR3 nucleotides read TGTGCCAGCAGTGAAGGATCGCTGCCTAATGAAAAACTGTTTTTT. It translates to CASSEGSLPNEKLFF.

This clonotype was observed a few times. Written as DNA, the CDR3 is TGCAGTGCCATCCCAATCGAGGGACAGGGGTACCTAGCCAAAAACATTCAGTACTTC. Translating it yields CSAIPIEGQGYLAKNIQYF. The chain recombines TRBV20-1 with TRBJ2-4; 10 bases are shared with TRBD1. The CDR3 sequence is 19 residues long. V was clipped by 6 bases and J by 0 bases; unmatched bases: 17. Germline V gene lookup returns CDR1 DFQATT and CDR2 SNEGSKA (reference sequence).

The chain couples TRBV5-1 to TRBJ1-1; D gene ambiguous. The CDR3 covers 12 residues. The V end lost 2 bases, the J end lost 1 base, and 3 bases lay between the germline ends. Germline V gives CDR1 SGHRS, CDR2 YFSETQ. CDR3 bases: TGCGCCAGCAGCTTTCAGAACACTGAAGCTTTCTTT. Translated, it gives CASSFQNTEAFF.

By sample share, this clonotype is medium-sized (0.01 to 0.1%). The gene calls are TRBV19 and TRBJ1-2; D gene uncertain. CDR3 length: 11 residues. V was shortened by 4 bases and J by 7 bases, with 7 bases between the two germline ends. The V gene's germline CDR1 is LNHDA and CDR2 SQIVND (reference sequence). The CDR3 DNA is TGTGCCAGTAGTAACCGTGGTGGCTACACCTTC. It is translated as CASSNRGGYTF.

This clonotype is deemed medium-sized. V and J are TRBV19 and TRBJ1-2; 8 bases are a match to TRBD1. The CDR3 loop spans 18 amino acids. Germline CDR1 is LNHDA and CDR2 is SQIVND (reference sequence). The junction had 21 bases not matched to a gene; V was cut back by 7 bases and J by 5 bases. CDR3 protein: CASTSAGTGMVSVYGYTF. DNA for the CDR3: TGTGCCAGTACCTCGGCGGGGACAGGAATGGTTAGTGTGTATGGCTACACCTTC.

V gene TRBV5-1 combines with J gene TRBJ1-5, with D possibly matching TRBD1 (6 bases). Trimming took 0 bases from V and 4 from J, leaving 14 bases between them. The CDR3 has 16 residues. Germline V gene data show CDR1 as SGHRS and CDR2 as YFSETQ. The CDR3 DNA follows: TGCGCCAGCAGCTTGGACCCAGGGGTGGGGAATCAGCCCCAGCATTTT. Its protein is CASSLDPGVGNQPQHF.

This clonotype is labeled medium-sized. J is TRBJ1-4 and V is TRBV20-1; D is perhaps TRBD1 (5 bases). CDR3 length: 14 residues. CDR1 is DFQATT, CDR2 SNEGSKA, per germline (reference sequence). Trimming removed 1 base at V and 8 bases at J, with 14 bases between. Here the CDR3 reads CSARVGGMGEKLFF. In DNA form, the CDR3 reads TGCAGTGCTAGAGTCGGGGGAATGGGAGAAAAACTGTTTTTT.

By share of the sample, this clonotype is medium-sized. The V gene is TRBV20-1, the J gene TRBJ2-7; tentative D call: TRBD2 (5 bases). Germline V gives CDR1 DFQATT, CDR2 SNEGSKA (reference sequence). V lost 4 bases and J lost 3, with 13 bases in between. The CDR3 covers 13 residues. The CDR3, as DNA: TGCAGTGCTACCACAGACGGAGGCTACGAGCAGTACTTC. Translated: CSATTDGGYEQYF.

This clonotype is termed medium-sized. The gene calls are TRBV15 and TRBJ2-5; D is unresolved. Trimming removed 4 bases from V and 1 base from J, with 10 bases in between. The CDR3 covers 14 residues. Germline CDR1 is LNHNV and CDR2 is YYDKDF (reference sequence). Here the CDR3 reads CATSNSVPQETQYF. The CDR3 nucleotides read TGTGCCACCAGCAACAGCGTTCCCCAAGAGACCCAGTACTTC. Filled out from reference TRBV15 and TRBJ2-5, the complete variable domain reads DAMVIQNPRYQVTQFGKPVTLSCSQTLNHNVMYWYQQKSSQAPKLLFHYYDKDFNNEADTPDNFQSRRPNTSFCFLDIRSPGLGDTAMYLCATSNSVPQETQYFGPGTRLLVL.

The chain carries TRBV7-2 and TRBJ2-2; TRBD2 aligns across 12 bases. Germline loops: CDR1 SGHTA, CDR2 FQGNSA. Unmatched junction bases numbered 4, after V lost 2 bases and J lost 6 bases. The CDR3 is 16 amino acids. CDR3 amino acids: CASSLSTSGSAGELFF. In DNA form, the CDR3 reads TGTGCCAGCAGCTTATCGACTAGCGGGAGCGCCGGGGAGCTGTTTTTT. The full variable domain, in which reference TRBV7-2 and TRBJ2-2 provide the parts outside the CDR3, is GAGVSQSPSNKVTEKGKDVELRCDPISGHTALYWYRQSLGQGLEFLIYFQGNSAPDKSGLPSDRFSAERTGGSVSTLTIQRTQQEDSAVYLCASSLSTSGSAGELFFGEGSRLTVL.

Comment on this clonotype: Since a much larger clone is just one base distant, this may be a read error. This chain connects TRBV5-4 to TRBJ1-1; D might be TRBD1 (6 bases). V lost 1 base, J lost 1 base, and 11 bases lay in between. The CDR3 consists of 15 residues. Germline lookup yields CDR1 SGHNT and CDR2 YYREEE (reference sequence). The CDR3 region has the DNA TGTGCCAGCAGCTTGCTCGGGACAAGGAACACTGAAGCTTTCTTT. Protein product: CASSLLGTRNTEAFF.